Listed below are T cell receptor beta chains from one sample, sequenced in a study of identical twins. TCRdb re-analysed the 5' RACE reads in MiXCR, keeping a single row per CDR3 protein. The repertoire holds roughly 1.6 million distinct CDR3 sequences, with under 35% as singletons. The sample taken for sequencing was cord blood. These receptors all come from a newborn girl in good health. Both conserved end residues are trimmed from each CDR3. The size field is filled for only some rows; it gives once, few, many or a size class.

j_call	clone_size	v_call	cdr3_aa
TRBJ2-1	-	TRBV20-1	SARSSQESSYNEQF
TRBJ1-2	-	TRBV13	ASSLTGTRDYYGYT
TRBJ2-1	-	TRBV6-2/TRBV6-3	ASSYSRQNSYNEQF
TRBJ2-7	few	TRBV10-2	ASSDTGRTYEQY
-	-	TRBV20-1	SARQAASSYNEQY
TRBJ2-4	many	TRBV6-2/TRBV6-3	ASSYSSSLLAKNIQY
TRBJ2-7	once	TRBV2	ASRWYWDRGEQY
TRBJ1-1	few	TRBV29-1	SGKDGNTEAF
TRBJ2-4	-	TRBV28	ASSLLPAGKYQY
TRBJ1-5	-	TRBV6-1	ASSESVNQPQH
TRBJ1-6	-	TRBV6-6	ASRGDSRYSPLH
TRBJ2-7	few	TRBV6-5	ASRPSAGGTYEQY
TRBJ2-1	-	TRBV5-6	ASSLELAGGSTSNEQF
-	-	TRBV25-1	ASSDRGRDEQY
TRBJ2-1	few	TRBV3-1	ASSQSLRGGGAANEQF
TRBJ2-2	-	TRBV4-1	ASSQDIDTGELF
TRBJ2-3	-	TRBV20-1	SALLTSGRATALNTQY
TRBJ1-5	once	TRBV25-1	ASSEWIPGSSDNQPQH
TRBJ2-1	many	TRBV5-1	ASSETGTTNNVQF
-	-	TRBV6-2/TRBV6-3	VSRPGTYRSYNEQF
TRBJ2-3	few	TRBV7-2	ASMTLGTDTQY